These T cell receptor beta chains were read from a single sample in a study of shared clonotypes between healthy human individuals. Sequencing used immunoSEQ multiplex PCR; TCRdb keeps in-frame clones, though not all of them. The sample has about 480,000 clones; around 74% are singletons. Sequenced sample: PBMCs. The receptors derive from a woman aged 40 to 55 in good health. Some clones in this sample may be carry-over from other donors' samples. CDR3s leave out the opening cysteine and the closing phenylalanine or tryptophan. Not every row has a clone size; where given, it reads once, few, many or a size class.

v_call,clone_size,j_call,cdr3_aa
TRBV19,NA,TRBJ2-1,ATTGPRLGGSYNEQF
TRBV10-3,NA,TRBJ1-2,ANHGDGGGYT
TRBV27,NA,TRBJ2-4,ASRRSGGGGAKNIQY
TRBV28,NA,TRBJ2-7,ATRDSAPSEQY
TRBV30,NA,TRBJ2-7,AWRTGTGFYEQY
TRBV28,NA,TRBJ2-3,ASTQTSGSTDTQY
TRBV7-9,NA,TRBJ1-4,ASSPGGGLSEKLF
TRBV5-1,NA,TRBJ2-7,ASSLSRTSGSSYEQY
TRBV5-1,NA,TRBJ1-2,ASSLVGKREDYGYT
TRBV20-1,few,TRBJ1-1,RGQNTEAF
TRBV6-1,NA,TRBJ2-7,ASSDGGTSSYEQY
TRBV5-1,NA,TRBJ2-3,ASSLGADKLADTQY
TRBV6-5,NA,TRBJ2-1,ASSYGVGATNEQF
TRBV5-1,NA,TRBJ2-1,ASSFREQGALNEQF
TRBV18,NA,TRBJ2-7,ASSPTDPGSYEQY
TRBV7-3,NA,TRBJ2-2,ASSPAGGSRTGELF